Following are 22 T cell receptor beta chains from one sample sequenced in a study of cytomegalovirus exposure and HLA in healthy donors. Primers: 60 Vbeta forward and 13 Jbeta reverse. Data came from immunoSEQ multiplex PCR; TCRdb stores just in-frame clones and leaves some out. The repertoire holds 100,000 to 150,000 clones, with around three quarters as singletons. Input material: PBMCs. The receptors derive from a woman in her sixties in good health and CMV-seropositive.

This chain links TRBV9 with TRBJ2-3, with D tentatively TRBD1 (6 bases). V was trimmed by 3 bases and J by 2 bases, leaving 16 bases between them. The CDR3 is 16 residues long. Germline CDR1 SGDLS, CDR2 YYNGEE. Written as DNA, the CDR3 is TGTGCCAGCAGCGAGAGGCAGGGGCGGAACACAGATACGCAGTATTTT. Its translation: CASSERQGRNTDTQYF.

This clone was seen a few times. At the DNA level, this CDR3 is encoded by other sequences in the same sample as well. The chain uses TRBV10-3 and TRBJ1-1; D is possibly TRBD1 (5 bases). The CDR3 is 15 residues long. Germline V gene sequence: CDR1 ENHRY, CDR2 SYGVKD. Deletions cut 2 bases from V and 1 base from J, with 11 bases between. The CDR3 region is CAISESGRANTEAFF. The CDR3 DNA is TGTGCCATCAGTGAGAGTGGCAGGGCGAACACTGAAGCTTTCTTT.

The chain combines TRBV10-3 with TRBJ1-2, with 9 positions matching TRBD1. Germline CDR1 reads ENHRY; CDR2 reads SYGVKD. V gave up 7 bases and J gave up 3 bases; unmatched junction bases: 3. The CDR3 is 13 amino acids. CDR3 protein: CAITNRGHYGYTF. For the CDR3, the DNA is TGTGCCATCACCAACAGGGGGCACTATGGCTACACCTTC.

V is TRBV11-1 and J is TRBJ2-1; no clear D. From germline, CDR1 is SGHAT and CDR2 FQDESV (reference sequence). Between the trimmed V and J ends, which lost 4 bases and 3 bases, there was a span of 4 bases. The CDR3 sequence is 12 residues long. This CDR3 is CASSYSYNEQFF. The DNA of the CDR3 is TGTGCCAGCAGCTACAGCTACAATGAGCAGTTCTTC.

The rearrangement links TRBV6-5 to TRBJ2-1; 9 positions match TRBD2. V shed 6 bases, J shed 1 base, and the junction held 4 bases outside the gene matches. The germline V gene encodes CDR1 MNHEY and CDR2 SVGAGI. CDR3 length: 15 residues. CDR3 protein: CASRRGLASYNEQFF. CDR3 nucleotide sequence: TGTGCCAGCAGGCGCGGACTAGCGTCCTACAATGAGCAGTTCTTC.

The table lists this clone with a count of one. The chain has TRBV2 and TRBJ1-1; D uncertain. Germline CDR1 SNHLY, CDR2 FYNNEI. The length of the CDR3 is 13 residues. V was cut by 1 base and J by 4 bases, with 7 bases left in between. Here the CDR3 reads CASSEGQLTEAFF. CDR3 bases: TGTGCCAGCAGTGAAGGACAACTCACTGAAGCTTTCTTT.

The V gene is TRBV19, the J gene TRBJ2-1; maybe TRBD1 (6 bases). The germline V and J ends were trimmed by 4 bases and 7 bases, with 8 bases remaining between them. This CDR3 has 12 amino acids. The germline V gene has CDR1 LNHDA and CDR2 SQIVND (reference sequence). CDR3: CASSTRGNEQFF. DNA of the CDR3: TGTGCCAGTAGTACGAGGGGGAATGAGCAGTTCTTC.

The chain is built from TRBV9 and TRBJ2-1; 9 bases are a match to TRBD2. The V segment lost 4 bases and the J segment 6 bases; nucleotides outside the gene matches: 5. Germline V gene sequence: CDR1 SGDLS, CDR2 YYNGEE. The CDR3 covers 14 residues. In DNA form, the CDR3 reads TGTGCCAGCAGCCGGACTAGCGTGAGCAATGAGCAGTTCTTC. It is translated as CASSRTSVSNEQFF.

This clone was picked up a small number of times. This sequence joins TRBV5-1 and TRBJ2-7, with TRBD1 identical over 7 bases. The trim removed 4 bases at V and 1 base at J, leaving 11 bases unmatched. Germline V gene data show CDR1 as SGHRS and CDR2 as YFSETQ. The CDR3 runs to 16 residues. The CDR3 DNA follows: TGCGCCAGCAGCCCGGCGACAGGGTTTGGGTCCTACGAGCAGTACTTC. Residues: CASSPATGFGSYEQYF. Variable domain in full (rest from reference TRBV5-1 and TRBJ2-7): KAGVTQTPRYLIKTRGQQVTLSCSPISGHRSVSWYQQTPGQGLQFLFEYFSETQRNKGNFPGRFSGRQFSNSRSEMNVSTLELGDSALYLCASSPATGFGSYEQYFGPGTRLTVT.

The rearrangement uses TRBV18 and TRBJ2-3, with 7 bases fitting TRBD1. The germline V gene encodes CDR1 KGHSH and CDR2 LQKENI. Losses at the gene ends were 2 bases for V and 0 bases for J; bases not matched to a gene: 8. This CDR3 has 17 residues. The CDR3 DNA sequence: TGTGCCAGCTCACCAAACCCGACAGGGCCTAGCACAGATACGCAGTATTTT. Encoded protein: CASSPNPTGPSTDTQYF.

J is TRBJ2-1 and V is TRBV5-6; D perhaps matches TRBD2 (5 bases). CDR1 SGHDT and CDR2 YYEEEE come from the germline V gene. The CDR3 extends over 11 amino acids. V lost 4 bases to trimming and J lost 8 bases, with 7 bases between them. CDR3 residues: CASSLRDEQFF. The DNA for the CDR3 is TGTGCCAGCAGCCTGAGGGATGAGCAGTTCTTC.

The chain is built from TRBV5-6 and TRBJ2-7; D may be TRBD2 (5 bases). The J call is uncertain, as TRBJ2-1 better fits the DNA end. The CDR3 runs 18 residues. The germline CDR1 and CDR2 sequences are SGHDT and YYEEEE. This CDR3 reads CASSLYASQRIPYNEQFF. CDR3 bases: TGTGCCAGCAGCTTGTACGCTAGCCAACGCATCCCCTACAATGAGCAGTTCTTC.

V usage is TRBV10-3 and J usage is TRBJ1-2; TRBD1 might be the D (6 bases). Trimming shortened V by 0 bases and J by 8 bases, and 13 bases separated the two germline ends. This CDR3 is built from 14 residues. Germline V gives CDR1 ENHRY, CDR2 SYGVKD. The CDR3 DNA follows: TGTGCCATCAGTGAGTCCGGGGGGCGCTTAGGCTACACCTTC. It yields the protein CAISESGGRLGYTF.

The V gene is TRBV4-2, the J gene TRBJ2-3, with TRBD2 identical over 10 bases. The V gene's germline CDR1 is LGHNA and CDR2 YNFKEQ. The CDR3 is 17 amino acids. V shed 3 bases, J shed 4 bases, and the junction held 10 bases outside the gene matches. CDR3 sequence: CASSHSGGADQADTQYF. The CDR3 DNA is TGTGCCAGCAGCCACAGCGGGGGGGCCGATCAGGCAGATACGCAGTATTTT.

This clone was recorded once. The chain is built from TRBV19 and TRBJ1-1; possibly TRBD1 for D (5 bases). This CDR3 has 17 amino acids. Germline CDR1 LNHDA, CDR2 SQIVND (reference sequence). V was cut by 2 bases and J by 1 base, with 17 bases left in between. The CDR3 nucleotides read TGTGCCAGTAGTATAAGGGGCCAAGCCAGAAGGAACACTGAAGCTTTCTTT. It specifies CASSIRGQARRNTEAFF.

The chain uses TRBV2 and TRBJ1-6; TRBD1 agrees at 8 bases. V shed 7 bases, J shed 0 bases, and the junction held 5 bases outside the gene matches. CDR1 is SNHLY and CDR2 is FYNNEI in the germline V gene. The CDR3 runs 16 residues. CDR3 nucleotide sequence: TGTGCCAGCAAGGGACAGGCGAACTCCTATAATTCACCCCTCCACTTT. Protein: CASKGQANSYNSPLHF.

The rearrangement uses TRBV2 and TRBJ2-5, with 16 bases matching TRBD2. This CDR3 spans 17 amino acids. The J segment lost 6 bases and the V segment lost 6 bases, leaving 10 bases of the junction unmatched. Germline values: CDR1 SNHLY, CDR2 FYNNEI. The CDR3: CASSEGLAGGRVKTQYF. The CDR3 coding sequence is TGTGCCAGCAGCGAGGGACTAGCGGGGGGGCGTGTAAAGACCCAGTACTTC.

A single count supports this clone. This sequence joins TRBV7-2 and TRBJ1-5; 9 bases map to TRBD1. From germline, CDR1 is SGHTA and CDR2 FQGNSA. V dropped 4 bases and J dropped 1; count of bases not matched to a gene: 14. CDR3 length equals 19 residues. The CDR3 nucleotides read TGTGCCAGCAGCTCCGATGGGGACAGGGTATCTTCAAGCAATCAGCCCCAGCATTTT. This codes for CASSSDGDRVSSSNQPQHF.

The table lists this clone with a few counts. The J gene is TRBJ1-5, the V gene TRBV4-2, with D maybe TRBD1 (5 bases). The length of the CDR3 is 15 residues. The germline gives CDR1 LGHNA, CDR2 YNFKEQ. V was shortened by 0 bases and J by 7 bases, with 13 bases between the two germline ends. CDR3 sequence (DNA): TGTGCCAGCAGCCAAGAAGGCAGGGAAAGCCAGCCCCAGCATTTT. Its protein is CASSQEGRESQPQHF.

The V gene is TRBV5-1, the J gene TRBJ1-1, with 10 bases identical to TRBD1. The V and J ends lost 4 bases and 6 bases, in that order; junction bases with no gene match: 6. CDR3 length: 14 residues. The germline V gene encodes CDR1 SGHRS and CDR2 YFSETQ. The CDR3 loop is CASSQDRGRSEAFF. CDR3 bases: TGCGCCAGCAGCCAGGACAGGGGGAGGTCTGAAGCTTTCTTT.

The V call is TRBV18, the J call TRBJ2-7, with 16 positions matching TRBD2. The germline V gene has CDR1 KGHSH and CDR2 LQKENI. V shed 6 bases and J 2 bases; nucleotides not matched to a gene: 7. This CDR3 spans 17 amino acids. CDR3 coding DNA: TGTGCCAGCTCTGGGACTAGCGGGAGGGCTGGGCCCTACGAGCAGTACTTC. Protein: CASSGTSGRAGPYEQYF. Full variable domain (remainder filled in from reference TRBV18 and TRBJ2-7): NAGVMQNPRHLVRRRGQEARLRCSPMKGHSHVYWYRQLPEEGLKFMVYLQKENIIDESGMPKERFSAEFPKEGPSILRIQQVVRGDSAAYFCASSGTSGRAGPYEQYFGPGTRLTVT.

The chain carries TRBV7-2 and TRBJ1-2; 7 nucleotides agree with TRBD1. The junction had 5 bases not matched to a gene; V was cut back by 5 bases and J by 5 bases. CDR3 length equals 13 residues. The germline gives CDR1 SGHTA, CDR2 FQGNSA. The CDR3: CASSPDRSYGYTF. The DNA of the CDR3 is TGTGCCAGCAGCCCGGACAGGAGTTATGGCTACACCTTC.